These T cell receptor beta chains were read from a single sample in a study of CD8 T cells in Susac syndrome. MiXCR, applied by TCRdb to the immunoSEQ multiplex PCR reads, yields one record per CDR3 protein. The profile covers 75,000 or so distinct CDR3 sequences, with approximately 93% appearing a single time and roughly 0.97% taken by the ten largest. Specimen: CD8+ T cells from PBMCs. These receptors were obtained from a human donor with Susac syndrome. Both conserved end residues are part of each CDR3. The order of the fields is D gene, J gene, V gene, clone size, CDR3 length, CDR3 protein, CDR3 DNA. The D gene is left open where the match is weak. Size is stated for part of the rows, as once, few or many counts, or as a class when the clone is expanded.

TRBD2,TRBJ2-1,TRBV9,once,17,CASSVDPPAGEGGEQFF,TGTGCCAGCAGCGTAGACCCCCCAGCGGGAGAAGGCGGTGAGCAGTTCTTC
.,TRBJ2-5,TRBV3-1,.,16,CASSQDTEHIQETQYF,TGTGCCAGCAGCCAAGATACGGAACACATCCAAGAGACCCAGTACTTC
.,TRBJ1-5,TRBV6-5,.,14,CASSLRVSNQPQHF,TGTGCCAGCAGCCTCAGGGTTAGCAATCAGCCCCAGCATTTT
TRBD2,TRBJ2-3,TRBV12-3/TRBV12-4,.,14,CASSPAGATDTQYF,TGTGCCAGCAGTCCAGCGGGAGCTACAGATACGCAGTATTTT
TRBD2,TRBJ2-1,TRBV7-6,.,16,CASSDSGRSSYNEQFF,TGTGCCAGCAGCGATAGCGGGAGGAGCTCCTACAATGAGCAGTTCTTC
TRBD1,TRBJ2-7,TRBV5-4,.,13,CASSHRDSYEQYF,TGTGCCAGCAGCCATAGGGACAGCTACGAGCAGTACTTC
.,TRBJ2-3,TRBV29-1,.,12,CSVAGEPDTQYF,TGCAGCGTTGCCGGGGAACCAGATACGCAGTATTTT
TRBD1,TRBJ2-1,TRBV11-2,.,22,CASSPIPPRTGGVSGGLTEQFF,TGTGCCAGCAGCCCCATCCCCCCTCGGACAGGGGGCGTCAGCGGGGGGCTTACTGAGCAGTTCTTC
.,TRBJ2-7,TRBV5-4,.,14,CASSSIDSSYEQYF,TGTGCCAGCAGCTCCATAGATAGCTCCTACGAGCAGTACTTC
.,TRBJ2-7,TRBV5-4,.,14,CASSSLGETYEQYF,TGTGCCAGCAGCTCGCTAGGAGAAACCTACGAGCAGTACTTC
TRBD2,TRBJ2-3,TRBV19,.,16,CASSIDGGSRTDTQYF,TGTGCCAGTAGTATAGATGGCGGGAGCCGCACAGATACGCAGTATTTT
.,TRBJ2-5,TRBV25-1,.,13,CASSEYSQETQYF,TGTGCCAGCAGTGAATATTCCCAAGAGACCCAGTACTTC
.,TRBJ2-1,TRBV15,once,14,CATSRDGTHNEQFF,TGTGCCACCAGCAGGGACGGCACCCACAATGAGCAGTTCTTC
.,TRBJ2-5,TRBV5-6,.,14,CASSLVADKETQYF,TGTGCCAGCAGCTTGGTAGCAGACAAAGAGACCCAGTACTTC
.,TRBJ2-4,TRBV15,.,18,CATLTLPPPSGAKNIQYF,TGTGCCACTCTAACACTCCCCCCCCCTTCCGGGGCCAAAAACATTCAGTACTTC
.,TRBJ1-1,TRBV18,.,11,CASSPNTEAFF,TGTGCCAGCTCGCCTAACACTGAAGCTTTCTTT
TRBD2,TRBJ2-1,TRBV2,.,15,CASNGGTSSYNEQFF,TGTGCCAGCAATGGCGGGACTAGCTCCTACAATGAGCAGTTCTTC
TRBD1,TRBJ1-5,TRBV23-1,.,12,CASSQTGVPQHF,TGCGCCAGCAGTCAAACAGGGGTGCCCCAGCATTTT
.,TRBJ2-7,TRBV7-9,.,14,CASSLGGVVAEQYF,TGTGCCAGCAGCTTAGGTGGCGTGGTAGCCGAGCAGTACTTC
.,TRBJ2-1,TRBV14,.,15,CASSQEGRPYNEQFF,TGTGCCAGCAGCCAAGAGGGACGCCCTTACAATGAGCAGTTCTTC
.,TRBJ2-5,TRBV7-8,.,16,CASSLKTGEFQETQYF,TGTGCCAGCAGCTTAAAAACGGGAGAGTTCCAAGAGACCCAGTACTTC
TRBD1,TRBJ2-7,TRBV12-3/TRBV12-4,.,13,CASSGTGFYEQYF,TGTGCCAGCTCCGGGACAGGCTTCTACGAGCAGTACTTC
.,TRBJ2-1,TRBV6-5,.,14,CASSYSGNGNEQFF,TGTGCCAGCAGTTACTCAGGGAACGGGAATGAGCAGTTCTTC
.,TRBJ2-1,TRBV30,.,13,CAWKAGRGNEQFF,TGTGCCTGGAAAGCGGGAAGGGGGAATGAGCAGTTCTTC
.,TRBJ1-5,TRBV27,.,16,CASSPDPPPWDQPQHF,TGTGCCAGCAGTCCCGACCCTCCGCCTTGGGATCAGCCCCAGCATTTT
.,TRBJ2-1,TRBV15,.,16,CATSRDGGSSYNEQFF,TGTGCCACCAGCAGAGATGGGGGTAGCTCCTACAATGAGCAGTTCTTC
TRBD2,TRBJ2-1,TRBV24-1,.,16,CATSEALAGDYNEQFF,TGTGCCACCAGTGAAGCCCTAGCGGGAGACTACAATGAGCAGTTCTTC
TRBD2,TRBJ2-3,TRBV20-1,once,16,CSARELAETGTDTQYF,TGCAGTGCTAGAGAACTAGCGGAAACCGGGACAGATACGCAGTATTTT
.,TRBJ2-2,TRBV20-1,.,11,CSARATGELFF,TGCAGTGCTAGAGCGACCGGGGAGCTGTTTTTT
.,TRBJ2-6,TRBV24-1,.,13,CATSDLGSSVLTF,TGTGCCACCAGTGATCTGGGTTCCAGCGTCCTGACTTTC
.,TRBJ2-1,TRBV27,.,16,CASSGLDESSYNEQFF,TGTGCCAGCAGTGGATTGGACGAAAGCTCCTACAATGAGCAGTTCTTC
TRBD1,TRBJ2-3,TRBV27,.,16,CASSSGPQGVTDTQYF,TGTGCCAGCAGTTCGGGGCCACAGGGGGTCACAGATACGCAGTATTTT
.,TRBJ2-2,TRBV5-4,few,12,CASSPDTGELFF,TGTGCCAGCAGCCCCGACACCGGGGAGCTGTTTTTT
TRBD1,TRBJ2-7,TRBV11-2,.,17,CASSRRGTGGKSYEQYF,TGTGCCAGCAGCCGTAGAGGGACAGGGGGAAAGTCCTACGAGCAGTACTTC
.,TRBJ1-1,TRBV29-1,.,12,CSVELGGTEAFF,TGCAGCGTTGAATTGGGGGGGACTGAAGCTTTCTTT
TRBD1,TRBJ2-5,TRBV12-3/TRBV12-4,.,15,CASSAERTGVETQYF,TGTGCCAGCAGCGCGGAGAGGACAGGGGTAGAGACCCAGTACTTC
TRBD1,TRBJ2-5,TRBV7-9,.,17,CASSRPPGQGSWETQYF,TGTGCCAGCAGCCGACCACCGGGACAGGGGTCGTGGGAGACCCAGTACTTC
.,TRBJ2-5,TRBV6-6,.,14,CASSYVGMQETQYF,TGTGCCAGCAGTTACGTCGGAATGCAAGAGACCCAGTACTTC
.,TRBJ1-5,TRBV5-4,.,13,CASSLSTHSPQHF,TGTGCCAGCAGCTTGAGTACCCACTCTCCCCAGCATTTT